Listed below are T cell receptor beta chains from one sample, sequenced in a study of blood T cell repertoires in COVID-19. Assay: immunoSEQ multiplex PCR; the TCRdb copy retains only in-frame clones and omits some. This sample carries 60,000 to 80,000 clones, approximately 90% of them seen once, and the ten largest clones take under 4.5%. The sequenced sample consisted of peripheral blood. These receptors were taken from a human donor in a cohort sampled during active COVID-19. CDR3s include the opening cysteine and the closing phenylalanine or tryptophan. D genes are given only for firm matches. Where a row states a size, it is once, few, many or the class of an expanded clone; other rows omit it.

size	length	D	V	J	DNA	CDR3
NA	19	TRBD1	TRBV24-1	TRBJ2-3	TGTGCCACCAGTGATTCGTCGACAGGGGTAAGGGGTTCGACAGATACGCAGTATTTT	CATSDSSTGVRGSTDTQYF
NA	12	NA	TRBV9	TRBJ1-3	TGTGCCAGCAGCGTAGATAGAAACACCATATATTTT	CASSVDRNTIYF
few	13	NA	TRBV6-2/TRBV6-3	TRBJ1-1	TGTGCCAGCCGCCGTACAGGGAACACTGAAGCTTTCTTT	CASRRTGNTEAFF
NA	15	TRBD1	TRBV5-4	TRBJ2-1	TGTGCCAGCAGCTTGGCAGACAGGGAGTTTTATGAGCAGTTCTTC	CASSLADREFYEQFF
NA	12	NA	TRBV24-1	TRBJ2-3	TGTGCCACCAGTGATTTTTGGGGCCCGCAGTATTTT	CATSDFWGPQYF
NA	16	TRBD1	TRBV4-3	TRBJ2-1	TGCGCCAGCAGCGCGAGGACAGGGTTATTCTACAATGAGCAGTTCTTC	CASSARTGLFYNEQFF
NA	12	NA	TRBV5-4	TRBJ2-7	TGTGCCAGCAGCGACAGCTCCTACGAGCAGTACTTC	CASSDSSYEQYF
NA	20	TRBD1	TRBV4-1	TRBJ2-5	TGCGCCAGCAGCCCGTCATCCGGGACAGAGATCTTCGGTCTTCAAGAGACCCAGTACTTC	CASSPSSGTEIFGLQETQYF
NA	17	NA	TRBV14	TRBJ2-5	TGTGCCAGCAGCCAATATCCCTGGGACACTAAACAAGAGACCCAGTACTTC	CASSQYPWDTKQETQYF
few	14	NA	TRBV19	TRBJ2-1	TGTGCCAGTAGATCCGGGAGCTCCTACAATGAGCAGTTCTTC	CASRSGSSYNEQFF
NA	16	TRBD2	TRBV13	TRBJ2-3	TGTGCCAGCAGCTCAACTAGCGGAGATAGCACAGATACGCAGTATTTT	CASSSTSGDSTDTQYF
NA	14	NA	TRBV11-2	TRBJ1-5	TGTGCCAGCAGCTTATACCAGGGAAGTCAGCCCCAGCATTTT	CASSLYQGSQPQHF
NA	15	TRBD1	TRBV5-6	TRBJ1-6	TGTGCCAGCAGCTCCCGGGACAGGGGATTTTCACCCCTCCACTTT	CASSSRDRGFSPLHF
once	14	NA	TRBV30	TRBJ1-2	TGTGCCTACATAAACATCACACCTCTCTATGGCTACACCTTC	CAYINITPLYGYTF
NA	15	NA	TRBV6-1	TRBJ2-6	TGTGCCAGCAGTGAAACGGGGGCTGGGGCCAACGTCCTGACTTTC	CASSETGAGANVLTF
NA	15	NA	TRBV4-2	TRBJ2-3	TGTGCCAGCAGCCAGGCGGGGGCCACGGCGGATACGCAGTATTTT	CASSQAGATADTQYF
NA	13	NA	TRBV11-2	TRBJ1-5	TGTGCCAGCAGCAAGCAGGGCAATCAGCCCCAGCATTTT	CASSKQGNQPQHF
NA	21	NA	TRBV21-1	TRBJ2-1	TGTGCCAGCAGCAAAGGAGGACTAGCGGGGGGCGATGTAGGCTCCTACAATGAGCAGTTCTTC	CASSKGGLAGGDVGSYNEQFF
NA	18	TRBD2	TRBV6-2/TRBV6-3	TRBJ2-3	TGTGCCAGCAGTTCAGGACTAGCGGGCATAACTAGCACAGATACGCAGTATTTT	CASSSGLAGITSTDTQYF
NA	15	TRBD1	TRBV7-2	TRBJ2-7	TGTGCCAGCAGCTTAATTATCTCGACAGGGGGAGAGCAGTACTTC	CASSLIISTGGEQYF
NA	15	NA	TRBV6-5	TRBJ2-7	TGTGCCAGCATAGTAAGGGGTGATCTCATCTACGAGCAGTACTTC	CASIVRGDLIYEQYF
once	13	NA	TRBV12-3/TRBV12-4	TRBJ1-1	TGTGCCAGCAGTTTTAACGAAGGGGCTGAAGCTTTCTTT	CASSFNEGAEAFF
NA	15	TRBD1	TRBV28	TRBJ2-7	TGTGCCAGCAGTGCCGACAGGGGCCCATCCTACGAGCAGTACTTC	CASSADRGPSYEQYF
NA	16	NA	TRBV7-6	TRBJ2-3	TGTGCCAGCAGCTTAGTACCCATCTATGGCACAGATACGCAGTATTTT	CASSLVPIYGTDTQYF
NA	14	TRBD1	TRBV15	TRBJ2-5	TGTGCCACCAGCGGGCAGGGGGCGGTTGCGACCCAGTACTTC	CATSGQGAVATQYF
NA	14	NA	TRBV7-2	TRBJ2-5	TGTGCCAGCAGCCCCAATGGGAGGAAAGAGGCCCAGTACTTC	CASSPNGRKEAQYF
NA	16	TRBD2	TRBV13	TRBJ2-7	TGTGCCAGCAGCGCCTGGGGTAGCGGGCGAACCTACGAGCAGTACTTC	CASSAWGSGRTYEQYF
NA	13	TRBD2	TRBV13	TRBJ2-7	TGTGCCAGCAGCGCGGGACTAGAAGGCGAGCAGTACTTC	CASSAGLEGEQYF
NA	17	NA	TRBV2	TRBJ2-3	TGTGCCAGCAGGCGGGGACGGGACGGGATCTTATCAGATACGCAGTATTTT	CASRRGRDGILSDTQYF
NA	13	NA	TRBV5-4	TRBJ2-5	TGTGCCAGCAGCTTGCCCAGCGAAGAGACCCAGTACTTC	CASSLPSEETQYF